These 24 T cell receptor beta chains share one sample of origin, sequenced in a study of OX40 agonist ivuxolimab in advanced cancers. TCRdb's table, derived via immunoSEQ multiplex PCR, lists solely in-frame clones and lacks some. The data show 100,000 or so clones, roughly 90% seen once. The sequenced sample was CD4+ or CD8+ T cells sorted from blood, obtained in a trial of the OX40 agonist ivuxolimab. The receptors originated from an adult with an advanced solid tumor such as melanoma, head and neck, liver or kidney cancer.

CDR3 region: CAWSVWAGTPLHF. Written as DNA, the CDR3 is TGTGCCTGGAGTGTATGGGCCGGTACACCCCTCCACTTT. The chain is built from TRBV30 and TRBJ1-6; D remains unclear. The CDR3 is 13 residues long. CDR1 GTSNPN and CDR2 SVGIG come from the germline V gene (reference sequence). Trimming removed 0 bases at V and 11 bases at J, with 11 bases between.

A single count supports this clone. The chain links TRBV5-4 to TRBJ2-5; TRBD1 is a possible D gene (6 bases). CDR3 length equals 14 residues. Trimming pared 2 bases from V and 4 bases from J, leaving 12 bases between. CDR1 SGHNT and CDR2 YYREEE come from the germline V gene (reference sequence). CDR3 sequence reads: CASSLSPRGETQYF. As DNA, the CDR3 is TGTGCCAGCAGCTTATCTCCCAGGGGAGAGACCCAGTACTTC. Combining the CDR3 with reference TRBV5-4 and TRBJ2-5 gives the whole variable domain ETGVTQSPTHLIKTRGQQVTLRCSSQSGHNTVSWYQQALGQGPQFIFQYYREEENGRGNFPPRFSGLQFPNYSSELNVNALELDDSALYLCASSLSPRGETQYFGPGTRLLVL.

The chain is built from TRBV4-3 and TRBJ2-2, with TRBD1 matching over 9 bases. The germline V gene has CDR1 LGHNA and CDR2 YSLEER. The CDR3 has 15 amino acids. Trimming at V came to 4 bases and at J to 3 bases, leaving 3 bases not matched to a gene. CDR3 nucleotides: TGCGCCAGCAGCCGCCGGGACAGGGACACCGGGGAGCTGTTTTTT. Its protein is CASSRRDRDTGELFF.

The count of this clone is one. This chain uses TRBV4-2 with TRBJ2-7, with TRBD1 matching over 9 bases. The CDR3 has 15 amino acids. V trimming: 5 bases; J trimming: 2 bases; junction bases outside the gene matches: 7. Germline-derived CDR1 and CDR2 are LGHNA and YNFKEQ. CDR3 in amino acids: CASSYGTGKAYEQYF. The CDR3 coding sequence is TGTGCCAGCAGCTACGGGACAGGGAAAGCCTACGAGCAGTACTTC.

The chain employs TRBV9 and TRBJ2-2, with D possibly being TRBD1 (5 bases). The germline V gene encodes CDR1 SGDLS and CDR2 YYNGEE. V lost 1 base to trimming and J lost 0 bases, with 13 bases between them. The CDR3 totals 17 residues. The CDR3 here is CASSVRQDKANTGELFF. The DNA for the CDR3 is TGTGCCAGCAGCGTACGTCAGGACAAAGCGAACACCGGGGAGCTGTTTTTT.

The chain has TRBV7-6 and TRBJ2-7; 9 positions match TRBD1. The CDR3 has 14 amino acids. The V gene's germline CDR1 is SGHVS and CDR2 FNYEAQ. Germline trimming cut 1 base from V and 7 bases from J; bases unmatched to any gene: 5. CDR3 DNA: TGTGCCAGCAGCTTAGAACAGGGGGCGCGAGAGCAGTACTTC. As protein: CASSLEQGAREQYF.

In the case of this clone: At one boundary the junction diverges from the germline segment, which might be a read error. The V call is TRBV7-2, the J call TRBJ2-1, with 11 bases that match TRBD2. CDR3 length equals 15 residues. CDR1 is SGHTA and CDR2 is FQGNSA in the germline V gene. CDR3 nucleotides: TGTGCCAGCAGCATAGCGGGGGGGTTCTACAATGAGCAGTTCTTC. Translating gives CASSIAGGFYNEQFF.

The CDR3 DNA sequence: TGTGCCAGCAGCGTAGAAGTCGGGGGGGGCACAGATACGCAGTATTTT. Protein sequence: CASSVEVGGGTDTQYF. This sequence joins TRBV9 and TRBJ2-3; 8 nucleotides align to TRBD2. V lost 0 bases to trimming and J lost 1 base; unmatched junction nucleotides: 4. This CDR3 region has 16 residues. Germline V gene sequence: CDR1 SGDLS, CDR2 YYNGEE.

This chain connects TRBV7-9 to TRBJ1-2; TRBD1 might be the D (6 bases). Germline V gene lookup returns CDR1 SEHNR and CDR2 FQNEAQ (reference sequence). CDR3 size: 14 residues. V was shortened by 4 bases and J by 4 bases, with 13 bases between the two germline ends. For the CDR3, the DNA is TGTGCCAGCAGCTCCCGGGGGGGCTTCTATGGCTACACCTTC. Protein sequence: CASSSRGGFYGYTF.

The V and J genes are TRBV29-1 and TRBJ2-1; 11 bases fit TRBD2. This CDR3 region has 19 residues. Germline lookup yields CDR1 SQVTM and CDR2 ANQGSEA. With V trimmed by 0 bases and J by 7 bases, 17 bases remained unmatched. The CDR3 DNA reads as TGCAGCGTTGAAGATCTGGGACAGGGACCACTAGCGGGAGAGAATGAGCAGTTCTTC. As protein: CSVEDLGQGPLAGENEQFF.

This chain joins TRBV4-3 and TRBJ2-2; D ambiguous. There are 17 residues in the CDR3. With 1 base removed from V and 3 bases from J, the gap between germline ends came to 15 bases. Germline V gene sequence: CDR1 LGHNA, CDR2 YSLEER. The CDR3: CASSQVGKGSYTGELFF. CDR3 DNA sequence: TGCGCCAGCAGCCAAGTAGGAAAGGGCAGCTACACCGGGGAGCTGTTTTTT.

The genes are TRBV14 and TRBJ1-3, with D uncertain. V was clipped by 0 bases and J by 0 bases, with 9 bases between them. The CDR3 runs to 16 residues. Looked up from germline, CDR1 is SGHDN and CDR2 is FVKESK. CDR3 sequence (DNA): TGTGCCAGCAGCCAAGAAGAACAGCTCTCTGGAAACACCATATATTTT. Amino acids: CASSQEEQLSGNTIYF.

To note about this clone: Sequence at one end of the junction differs from germline and may be a read error. V usage is TRBV27 and J usage is TRBJ2-2; 11 bases map to TRBD2. This CDR3 is 15 amino acids long. Per germline, CDR1 MNHEY and CDR2 SMNVEV (reference sequence). CDR3 nucleotides: TGTGCCAGCCGTTTAGCGGGGGGGCCCCCCGGGGAGCTGTTTTTT. Protein sequence: CASRLAGGPPGELFF.

The rearrangement joins TRBV4-3 to TRBJ1-1, with D possibly TRBD1 on 6 matching bases. Germline CDR1 is LGHNA and CDR2 is YSLEER. The length of the CDR3 is 14 residues. Trimming removed 4 bases at V and 1 base at J, with 10 bases between. CDR3: CASSLKGGNTEAFF. CDR3 nucleotide sequence: TGCGCCAGCAGCCTCAAAGGGGGGAACACTGAAGCTTTCTTT.

This clone was picked up one time. This chain joins TRBV7-3 and TRBJ2-3, with D possibly being TRBD1 or TRBD2 (6 bases each). Germline CDR1 is SGHTA and CDR2 is FQGTGA. The V gene lost 5 bases and the J gene lost 0 bases, with 15 bases spanning the gap. The CDR3 is 16 amino acids. The CDR3 loop reads CASSPTTGTSTDTQYF. CDR3 DNA sequence: TGTGCCAGCAGCCCCACCACAGGGACTAGCACAGATACGCAGTATTTT.

CDR3 coding DNA: TGTGCCAGCAGCGGCGCCGGGACTAGCTCCTACGAGCAGTACTTC. Translation gives CASSGAGTSSYEQYF. V gene TRBV9 combines with J gene TRBJ2-7; 8 nucleotides agree with TRBD2. Trimming removed 3 bases from V and 0 bases from J; junction bases left unmatched: 5. The CDR3 sequence is 15 residues long. Germline V gene sequence: CDR1 SGDLS, CDR2 YYNGEE.

In its sample, this clone was seen once. CDR3 protein: CASSFEGGSYEQYF. The CDR3 nucleotides read TGTGCCAGCAGTTTCGAGGGAGGGAGCTACGAGCAGTACTTC. The genes are TRBV6-5 and TRBJ2-7; 7 bases agree with TRBD2. Germline assignment: CDR1 MNHEY and CDR2 SVGAGI. V lost 4 bases to trimming and J lost 3 bases; unmatched junction nucleotides: 6. The CDR3 totals 14 residues.

The chain links TRBV7-9 to TRBJ1-2; D is possibly TRBD1 (5 bases). CDR1 and CDR2 from the germline V gene are SEHNR and FQNEAQ (reference sequence). The CDR3 consists of 15 residues. Trimming cost V 5 bases and J 5 bases, with 18 bases left between them. The DNA of the CDR3 is TGTGCCAGCAGCGCACCGGGGCCCGACAAATATGGCTACACCTTC. This sequence encodes CASSAPGPDKYGYTF.

The rearrangement links TRBV4-1 to TRBJ2-7, with a possible D match to TRBD2 (6 bases). V dropped 2 bases and J dropped 2 bases, with 13 bases sitting between them. CDR3 size: 15 residues. Germline values: CDR1 MGHRA, CDR2 YSYEKL. The CDR3 is CASSQLPGLTYEQYF. CDR3 DNA: TGCGCCAGCAGCCAACTACCGGGACTCACCTACGAGCAGTACTTC.

This chain links TRBV29-1 with TRBJ2-6; D is possibly TRBD1 (5 bases). From germline, CDR1 is SQVTM and CDR2 ANQGSEA. The CDR3 is 13 residues long. CDR3 bases: TGCAGTGCCTTAGGGGCTGGGGCCAACGTCCTGACTTTC. Its protein product is CSALGAGANVLTF.

The V and J genes are TRBV7-3 and TRBJ2-2, with D possibly matching TRBD2 (6 bases). The CDR3 has 17 residues. CDR1 and CDR2 (germline): SGHTA, FQGTGA. The V gene lost 2 bases and the J gene lost 2 bases, with 15 bases spanning the gap. The CDR3, as DNA: TGTGCCAGCAGCTTACCCAGGGCTAGCGAAAACACCGGGGAGCTGTTTTTT. As protein: CASSLPRASENTGELFF.

This clone was found once. The rearrangement uses TRBV27 and TRBJ2-7; maybe TRBD2 (6 bases). Germline CDR1 is MNHEY and CDR2 is SMNVEV (reference sequence). The CDR3 extends over 14 amino acids. Trimming removed 2 bases at V and 4 bases at J, with 12 bases between. The CDR3 region is CASSLGGAGYEQYF. CDR3 coding DNA: TGTGCCAGCAGTTTAGGAGGGGCTGGTTACGAGCAGTACTTC.

The chain has TRBV7-6 and TRBJ2-2, with TRBD1 matching 10 bases. V lost 5 bases, J lost 6 bases, and 9 bases stayed unmatched. The CDR3 consists of 16 residues. Germline CDR1 is SGHVS and CDR2 is FNYEAQ. The CDR3 DNA follows: TGTGCCAGCAGCCGAAGTGGGACAGGGGTGCCCGGGGAGCTGTTTTTT. Its protein is CASSRSGTGVPGELFF.

This rearrangement joins TRBV5-4 to TRBJ1-2, with 9 bases that match TRBD1. Germline CDR1 is SGHNT and CDR2 is YYREEE (reference sequence). The CDR3 covers 16 residues. Unmatched junction bases numbered 15, after V lost 4 bases and J lost 8 bases. CDR3 bases: TGTGCCAGCAGCCGGCCGAGGGACAGGGTTAATGGAGGCTACACCTTC. Amino acids: CASSRPRDRVNGGYTF. The full variable domain, its missing parts supplied by reference TRBV5-4 and TRBJ1-2, is ETGVTQSPTHLIKTRGQQVTLRCSSQSGHNTVSWYQQALGQGPQFIFQYYREEENGRGNFPPRFSGLQFPNYSSELNVNALELDDSALYLCASSRPRDRVNGGYTFGSGTRLTVV.